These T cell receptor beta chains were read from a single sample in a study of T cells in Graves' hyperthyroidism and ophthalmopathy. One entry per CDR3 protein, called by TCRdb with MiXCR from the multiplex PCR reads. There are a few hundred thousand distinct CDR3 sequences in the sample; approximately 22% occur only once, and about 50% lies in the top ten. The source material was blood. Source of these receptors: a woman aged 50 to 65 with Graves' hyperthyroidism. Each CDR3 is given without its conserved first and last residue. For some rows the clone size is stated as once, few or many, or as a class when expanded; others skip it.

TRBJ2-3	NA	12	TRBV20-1	SARGGYGTDTQY
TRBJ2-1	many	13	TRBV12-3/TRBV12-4	ASSLGQGGHNEQF
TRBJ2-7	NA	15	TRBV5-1	ASSLAQGFSSAYEQY
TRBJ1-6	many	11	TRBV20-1	SAREGARSPLH
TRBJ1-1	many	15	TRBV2	ASSRRGFTLGNTEAF
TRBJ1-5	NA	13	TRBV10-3	AISESQDNNQPQH
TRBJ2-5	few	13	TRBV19	ASSHPRAGQETQY
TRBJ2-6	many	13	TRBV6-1	ASSPVGAGANVLT
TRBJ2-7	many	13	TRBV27	ASSLIAGGNYEQY
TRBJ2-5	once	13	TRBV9	ASSVAQGAQETQY
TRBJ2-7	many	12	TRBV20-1	SAGPRRGSYEQY
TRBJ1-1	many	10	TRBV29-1	SVRTGRREAF
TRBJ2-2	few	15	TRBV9	ASSVAELAGTTGELF
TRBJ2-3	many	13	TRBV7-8	ASSGPSGSTDTQY
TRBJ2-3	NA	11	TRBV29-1	SVESVASDTQY
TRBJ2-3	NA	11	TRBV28	ASSPGTADTQY
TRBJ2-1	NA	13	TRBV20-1	SATAGLGTRNEQF
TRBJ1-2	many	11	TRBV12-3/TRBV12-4	ASTLRGIHGYT
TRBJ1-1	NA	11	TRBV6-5	ASSLQGLSEAF
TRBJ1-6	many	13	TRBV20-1	SAYTGVGYNSPLH
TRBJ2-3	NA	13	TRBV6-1	ASSRQGAFTDTQY
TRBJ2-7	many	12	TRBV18	ASSPPRSPYEQY
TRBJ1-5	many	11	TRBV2	ASSEWGNQPQH
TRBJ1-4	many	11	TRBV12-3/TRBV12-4	ASSPRGAEKLF
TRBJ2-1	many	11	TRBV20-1	SARLRLVDEQF
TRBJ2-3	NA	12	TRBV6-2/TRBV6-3	ASSPGGISDTQY
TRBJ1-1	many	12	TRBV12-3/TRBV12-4	ASSPTGGFAEAF
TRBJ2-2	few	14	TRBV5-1	ASSLSRGANTGELF
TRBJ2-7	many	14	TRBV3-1	ASSLSWTGRIYEQY
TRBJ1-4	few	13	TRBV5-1	ASSLIPGTNEKLF
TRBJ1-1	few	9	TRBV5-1	ASAGGYEAF
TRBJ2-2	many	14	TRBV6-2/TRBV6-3	ATSPRLAGNTGELF
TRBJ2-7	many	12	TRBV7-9	ASSFSTSRDEQY
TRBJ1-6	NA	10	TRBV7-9	ASTRDNSPLH
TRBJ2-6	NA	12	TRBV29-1	SVTGGSGANVLT
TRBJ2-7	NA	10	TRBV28	ASSLDRVEQY
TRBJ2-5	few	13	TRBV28	ASTRGGTGTKTQY
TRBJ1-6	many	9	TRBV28	ASSLWGPLH
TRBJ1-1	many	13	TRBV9	ASGTGDTPNTEAF
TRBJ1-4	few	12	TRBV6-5	ASSLTGRGEKLF
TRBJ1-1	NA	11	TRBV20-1	SAERTANTEAF
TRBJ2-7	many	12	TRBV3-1	ASSQDWSGYEQY